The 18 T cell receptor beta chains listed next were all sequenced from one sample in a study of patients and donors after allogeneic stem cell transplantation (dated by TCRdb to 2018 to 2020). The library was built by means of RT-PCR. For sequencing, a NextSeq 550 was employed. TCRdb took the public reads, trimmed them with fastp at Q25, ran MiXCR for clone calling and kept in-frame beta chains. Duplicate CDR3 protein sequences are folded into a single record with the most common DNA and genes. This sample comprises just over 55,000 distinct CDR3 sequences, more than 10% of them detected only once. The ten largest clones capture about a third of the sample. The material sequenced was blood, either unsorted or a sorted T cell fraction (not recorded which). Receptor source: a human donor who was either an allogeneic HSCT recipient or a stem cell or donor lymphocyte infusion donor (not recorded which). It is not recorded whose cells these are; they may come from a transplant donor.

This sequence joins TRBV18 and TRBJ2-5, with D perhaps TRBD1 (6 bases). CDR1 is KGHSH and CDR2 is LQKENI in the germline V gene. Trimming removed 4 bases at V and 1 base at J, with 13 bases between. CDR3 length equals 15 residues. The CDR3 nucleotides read TGTGCCAGCTCACACTGGGACACTCCCCAAGAGACCCAGTACTTC. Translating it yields CASSHWDTPQETQYF.

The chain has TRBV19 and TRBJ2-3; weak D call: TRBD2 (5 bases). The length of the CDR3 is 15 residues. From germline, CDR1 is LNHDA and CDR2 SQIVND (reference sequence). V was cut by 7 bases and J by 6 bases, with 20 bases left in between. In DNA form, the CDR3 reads TGTGCCAGTAAGAGCTATTGGGATGGCGGGGATACGCAGTATTTT. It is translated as CASKSYWDGGDTQYF.

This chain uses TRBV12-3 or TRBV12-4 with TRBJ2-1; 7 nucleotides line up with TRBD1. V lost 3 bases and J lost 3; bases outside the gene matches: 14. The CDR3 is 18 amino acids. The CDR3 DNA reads TGTGCCAGCAGTTTTAGGGGGCAAAGAACGGTCCTCTACAATGAGCAGTTCTTC. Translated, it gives CASSFRGQRTVLYNEQFF.

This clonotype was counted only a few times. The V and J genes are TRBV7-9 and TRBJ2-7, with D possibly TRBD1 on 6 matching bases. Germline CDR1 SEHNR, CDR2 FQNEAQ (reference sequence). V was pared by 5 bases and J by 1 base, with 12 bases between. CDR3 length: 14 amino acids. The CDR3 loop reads CASSQIDRSYEQYF. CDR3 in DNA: TGTGCCAGCAGCCAAATAGACAGGTCCTACGAGCAGTACTTC.

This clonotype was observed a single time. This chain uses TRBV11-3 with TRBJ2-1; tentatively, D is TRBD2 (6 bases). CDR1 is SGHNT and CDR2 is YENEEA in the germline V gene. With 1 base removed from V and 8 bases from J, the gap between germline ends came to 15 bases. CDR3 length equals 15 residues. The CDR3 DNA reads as TGTGCCAGCAGCTTAGGGTACGGGAGTAGGGATGAGCAGTTCTTC. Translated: CASSLGYGSRDEQFF.

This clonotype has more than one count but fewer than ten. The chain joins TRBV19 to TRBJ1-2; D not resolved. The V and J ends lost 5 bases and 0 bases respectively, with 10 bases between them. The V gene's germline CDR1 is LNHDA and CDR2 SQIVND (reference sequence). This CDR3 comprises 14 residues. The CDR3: CASSPVFPNYGYTF. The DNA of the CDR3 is TGTGCCAGTAGTCCGGTGTTTCCTAACTATGGCTACACCTTC.

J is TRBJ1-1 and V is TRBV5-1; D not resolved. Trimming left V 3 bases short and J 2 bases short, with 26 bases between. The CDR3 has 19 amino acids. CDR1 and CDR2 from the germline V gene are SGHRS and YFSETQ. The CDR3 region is CASSWTRKHANLVNTEAFF. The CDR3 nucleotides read TGCGCCAGCAGCTGGACCAGGAAACACGCCAACCTAGTCAACACTGAAGCTTTCTTT. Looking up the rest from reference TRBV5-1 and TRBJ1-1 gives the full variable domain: KAGVTQTPRYLIKTRGQQVTLSCSPISGHRSVSWYQQTPGQGLQFLFEYFSETQRNKGNFPGRFSGRQFSNSRSEMNVSTLELGDSALYLCASSWTRKHANLVNTEAFFGQGTRLTVV.

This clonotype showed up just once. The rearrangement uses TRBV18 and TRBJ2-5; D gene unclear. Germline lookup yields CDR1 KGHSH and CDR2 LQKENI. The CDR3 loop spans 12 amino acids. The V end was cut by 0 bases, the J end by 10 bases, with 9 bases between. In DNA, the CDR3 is TGTGCCAGCTCACCACCAGACACCTTCCAGTACTTC. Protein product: CASSPPDTFQYF.

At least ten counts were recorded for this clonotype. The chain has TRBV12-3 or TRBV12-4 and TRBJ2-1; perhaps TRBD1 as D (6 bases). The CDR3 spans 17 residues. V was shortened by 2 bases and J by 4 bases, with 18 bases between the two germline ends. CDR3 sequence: CASSLRGWRPSYNEQFF. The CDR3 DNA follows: TGTGCCAGCAGTTTAAGGGGGTGGCGCCCATCTTACAATGAGCAGTTCTTC.

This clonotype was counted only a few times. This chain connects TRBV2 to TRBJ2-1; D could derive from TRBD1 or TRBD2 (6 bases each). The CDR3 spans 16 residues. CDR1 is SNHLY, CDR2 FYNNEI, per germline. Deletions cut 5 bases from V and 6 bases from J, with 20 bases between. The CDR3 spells CASSPEGGSLVNEQFF. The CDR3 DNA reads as TGTGCCAGCAGTCCGGAGGGGGGTAGCTTGGTCAATGAGCAGTTCTTC.

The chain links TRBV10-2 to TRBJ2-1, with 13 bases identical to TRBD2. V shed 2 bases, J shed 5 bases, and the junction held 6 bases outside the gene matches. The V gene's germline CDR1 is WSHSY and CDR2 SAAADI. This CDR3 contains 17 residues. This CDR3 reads CASSEMGTSGNHNEQFF. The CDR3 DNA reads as TGCGCCAGCAGTGAGATGGGGACTAGCGGGAACCACAATGAGCAGTTCTTC.

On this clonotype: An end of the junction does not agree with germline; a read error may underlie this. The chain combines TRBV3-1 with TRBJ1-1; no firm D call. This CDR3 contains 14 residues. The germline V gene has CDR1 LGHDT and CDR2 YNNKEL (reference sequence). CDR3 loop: CAGSHTGRRTEAFF. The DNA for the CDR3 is TGTGCCGGCAGCCATACCGGCCGACGGACTGAAGCTTTCTTT.

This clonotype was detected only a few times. CDR3: CASSKGDSLSGNTIYF. The CDR3 nucleotides read TGCGCCAGCAGCAAAGGGGACAGCCTATCTGGAAACACCATATATTTT. J is TRBJ1-3 and V is TRBV5-1; 7 bases are shared with TRBD1. V lost 4 bases and J lost 1; bases outside the gene matches: 8. The CDR3 covers 16 residues. Germline V lookup: CDR1 SGHRS, CDR2 YFSETQ.

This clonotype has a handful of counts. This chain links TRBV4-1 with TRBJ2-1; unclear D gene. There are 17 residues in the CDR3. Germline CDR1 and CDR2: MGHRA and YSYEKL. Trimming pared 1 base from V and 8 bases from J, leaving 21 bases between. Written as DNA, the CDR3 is TGCGCCAGCAGCCAAGTAATTGGGCCTCCTCGACTCGATGAGCAGTTCTTC. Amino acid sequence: CASSQVIGPPRLDEQFF.

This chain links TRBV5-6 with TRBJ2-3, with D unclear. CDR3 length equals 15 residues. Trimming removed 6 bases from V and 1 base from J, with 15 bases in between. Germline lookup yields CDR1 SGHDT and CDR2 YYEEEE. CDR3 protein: CASMYLLGGTDTQYF. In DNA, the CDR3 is TGTGCCAGCATGTATCTGCTCGGAGGCACAGATACGCAGTATTTT.

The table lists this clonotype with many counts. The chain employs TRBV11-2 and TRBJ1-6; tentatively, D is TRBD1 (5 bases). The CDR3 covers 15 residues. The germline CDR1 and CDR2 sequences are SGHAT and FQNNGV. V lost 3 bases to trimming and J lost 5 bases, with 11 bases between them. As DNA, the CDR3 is TGTGCCAGCAGCTTGACCGGGACGGATAATTCACCCCTCCACTTT. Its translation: CASSLTGTDNSPLHF.

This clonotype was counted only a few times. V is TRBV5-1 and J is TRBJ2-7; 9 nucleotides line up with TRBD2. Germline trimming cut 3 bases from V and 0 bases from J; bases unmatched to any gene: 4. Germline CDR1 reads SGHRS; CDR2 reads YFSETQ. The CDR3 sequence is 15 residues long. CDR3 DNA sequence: TGCGCCAGCAGCTCAGGGACTAGCAGCTCCTACGAGCAGTACTTC. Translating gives CASSSGTSSSYEQYF. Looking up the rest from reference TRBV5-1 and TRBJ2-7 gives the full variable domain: KAGVTQTPRYLIKTRGQQVTLSCSPISGHRSVSWYQQTPGQGLQFLFEYFSETQRNKGNFPGRFSGRQFSNSRSEMNVSTLELGDSALYLCASSSGTSSSYEQYFGPGTRLTVT.

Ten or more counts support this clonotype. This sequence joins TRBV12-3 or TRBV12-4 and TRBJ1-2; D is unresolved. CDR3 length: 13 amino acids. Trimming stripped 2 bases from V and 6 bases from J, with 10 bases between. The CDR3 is CASSLLQEDGYTF. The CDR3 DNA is TGTGCCAGCAGTTTATTACAAGAGGATGGCTACACCTTC.